This entry describes one T cell receptor beta chain. Original handling: Amplifying reference gene primers gave estimates of nucleated cell counts. Measured with immunoSEQ multiplex PCR; TCRdb has only the in-frame clones, and not every one. Clone size and V and J calls were adopted from that table, with D and trimming inferred from the DNA. The sample has 150,000 to 200,000 clones; 70% to 90% are singletons. This entry comes from a study of blood T cell repertoires in COVID-19. Looking at the study overall: Specimens from acute and convalescent COVID-19 originated in the United States, Italy and Spain. Nucleic acid was either cDNA or gDNA, and it came from T cells, B-cell-depleted T cells, or PBMCs.

Trimming took off 0 bases at V and 3 bases at J, with 11 bases between the two ends. Germline-derived CDR1 and CDR2 are GTSNPN and SVGIG (reference sequence). The CDR3 contains 15 residues. The chain employs TRBV30 and TRBJ2-2; D unresolved. This TCR came from a man between 18 and 35 years old with acute or convalescent COVID-19. Sequenced input: peripheral blood. The CDR3 DNA follows: TGTGCCTGGAGTGTGCTGTCGGGTTACACCGGGGAGCTGTTTTTT. Its protein product is CAWSVLSGYTGELFF.